These 8 T cell receptor beta chains were all obtained from the same sample, sequenced in a study of T cell responses to AZD1222 COVID-19 vaccine. The table came from immunoSEQ multiplex PCR; TCRdb's copy has only in-frame clones and leaves some out. The sample yields about 150,000 clones, around 89% seen once. The source material was peripheral blood, sampled on day 0 of AZD1222 vaccination. Source of these receptors: an adult in good health.

The V gene is TRBV5-3, the J gene TRBJ2-3; D remains unclear. TRBV5-3 is placed among ORFs of uncertain function. Trimming cost V 0 bases and J 4 bases, with 9 bases left between them. The CDR3 contains 14 residues. The CDR3 DNA reads as TGTGCCAGAAGCTTGGCCCATGGGCCAGATACGCAGTATTTT. This gives the protein CARSLAHGPDTQYF.

The chain employs TRBV7-2 and TRBJ2-7, with TRBD1 matching over 9 bases. The CDR3 contains 16 residues. J lost 0 bases, V lost 0 bases, and 3 bases had no gene match. Germline lookup yields CDR1 SGHTA and CDR2 FQGNSA. The CDR3 loop is CASSLAGTGFSYEQYF. The CDR3 nucleotides read TGTGCCAGCAGCTTAGCTGGGACAGGGTTCTCCTACGAGCAGTACTTC.

In this sample, this clone turned up once. The rearrangement joins TRBV11-2 to TRBJ2-7, with D possibly being TRBD1 (6 bases). Germline assignment: CDR1 SGHAT and CDR2 FQNNGV. With 2 bases removed from V and 5 bases from J, the gap between germline ends came to 13 bases. The CDR3 extends over 14 amino acids. The CDR3 DNA sequence: TGTGCCAGCAGCTTAACAGGGAGCAGGAACGAGCAGTACTTC. Translation gives CASSLTGSRNEQYF.

The chain links TRBV5-6 to TRBJ2-3; D is unresolved. Looked up from germline, CDR1 is SGHDT and CDR2 is YYEEEE. V lost 0 bases to trimming and J lost 13 bases, with 15 bases between them. This CDR3 spans 13 amino acids. The CDR3 DNA reads as TGTGCCAGCAGCTTGGCCGGCCCTCCAAAGGAGTATTTT. Translation: CASSLAGPPKEYF.

The V and J genes are TRBV4-3 and TRBJ2-1; the D call may be TRBD1 or TRBD2 (5 bases each). There are 17 residues in the CDR3. The germline V gene has CDR1 LGHNA and CDR2 YSLEER. Trimming left V 0 bases short and J 2 bases short, with 14 bases between. As DNA, the CDR3 is TGCGCCAGCAGCCAAGATGGTTGGGGGTGGACCTACAATGAGCAGTTCTTC. Its protein is CASSQDGWGWTYNEQFF.

This chain uses TRBV4-3 with TRBJ2-3, with D unresolved. This CDR3 has 17 amino acids. Germline lookup yields CDR1 LGHNA and CDR2 YSLEER. The V and J ends lost 1 base and 0 bases respectively, with 14 bases between them. CDR3 in DNA: TGCGCCAGCAGCCAAGCCCCCCCTGGCGGTAGCACAGATACGCAGTATTTT. Its protein product is CASSQAPPGGSTDTQYF.

This chain links TRBV12-3 or TRBV12-4 with TRBJ1-1, with no clear D. This CDR3 contains 13 residues. Trimming took off 0 bases at V and 8 bases at J, with 10 bases between the two ends. CDR3 sequence: CASSLAGVDEAFF. CDR3 bases: TGTGCCAGCAGTTTAGCAGGAGTGGACGAAGCTTTCTTT.

This chain uses TRBV18 with TRBJ1-5; 7 bases are a match to TRBD1. The V and J ends lost 3 bases and 5 bases, in that order; junction bases with no gene match: 10. The V gene's germline CDR1 is KGHSH and CDR2 LQKENI. The CDR3 loop spans 16 amino acids. The CDR3 region has the DNA TGTGCCAGCTCACCGTCCCGTAGGGGGCTAGATCAGCCCCAGCATTTT. Residues: CASSPSRRGLDQPQHF.